This section outlines one TCR beta chain sequence together with its context. The assay was immunoSEQ multiplex PCR, and TCRdb's table has in-frame clones only and misses some. Of roughly 250,000 clones in the sample, about 91% were seen once. These data are taken from a study of blood T cell repertoires in COVID-19. With 5 bases clipped from V and 5 bases from J, the junction kept 1 base outside the gene matches. The length of the CDR3 is 13 residues. Germline loops: CDR1 MNHEY, CDR2 SVGEGT. The clonotype was recovered from a woman in her thirties or forties with acute COVID-19. The rearrangement uses TRBV6-2 or TRBV6-3 and TRBJ1-5, with 9 bases matching TRBD1. Sequencing was done on a sample of PBMCs or T cells enriched from blood (not recorded which). This CDR3 reads CASSRQGDQPQHF. CDR3 DNA: TGTGCCAGCAGTAGACAGGGGGATCAGCCCCAGCATTTT.